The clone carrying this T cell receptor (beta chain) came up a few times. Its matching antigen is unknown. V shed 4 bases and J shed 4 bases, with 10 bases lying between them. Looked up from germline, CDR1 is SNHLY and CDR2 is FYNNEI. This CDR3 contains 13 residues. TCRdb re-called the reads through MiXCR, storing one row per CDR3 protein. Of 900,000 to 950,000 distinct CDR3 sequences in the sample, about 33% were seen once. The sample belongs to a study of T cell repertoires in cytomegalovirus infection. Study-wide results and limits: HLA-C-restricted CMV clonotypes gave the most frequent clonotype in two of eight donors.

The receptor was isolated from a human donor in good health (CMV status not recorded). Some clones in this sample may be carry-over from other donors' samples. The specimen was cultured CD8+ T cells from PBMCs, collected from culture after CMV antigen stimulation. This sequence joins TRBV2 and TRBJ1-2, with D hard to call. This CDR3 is CASSGRKTYGYTF. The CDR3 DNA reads TGTGCCAGCAGTGGGCGCAAGACCTATGGCTACACCTTC.